Here is one TCR beta chain with its context. Its antigen remains unidentified. Progenitor exhausted-like CD8+ memory cells (TPEX) were CCR7+ PD-1+ TIGIT+. Germline V gene lookup returns CDR1 LNHDA and CDR2 SQIVND (reference sequence). The CDR3 covers 14 residues. The record originates from a study of human CD8 memory T cell subsets. The study, taken as a whole, reports: Unlike effector memory cells, stem-like memory and precursor exhausted T cells displayed similarly high diversity.

The TCR beta sequencing libraries came from UMI-labeled 5' RACE. TCRdb re-called the 5' RACE reads and catalogs CDR3 proteins one per entry, DNA excluded. The listing contains several thousand distinct CDR3 sequences. The TCR originated in a human donor in good health. Sequencing input: CD8+ T cells from PBMCs. The chain has TRBV19 and TRBJ2-2; TCRdb calls TRBD2, which cannot be checked without DNA. The CDR3 reads CASRWASNTGELFF. Filled out from reference TRBV19 and TRBJ2-2, the complete variable domain reads DGGITQSPKYLFRKEGQNVTLSCEQNLNHDAMYWYRQDPGQGLRLIYYSQIVNDFQKGDIAEGYSVSREKKESFPLTVTSAQKNPTAFYLCASRWASNTGELFFGEGSRLTVL.